The 29 T cell receptor beta chains below all came from one sample that was sequenced in a study of T cells in Graves' hyperthyroidism and ophthalmopathy. RNA transcripts were the template for amplifying TCR beta CDR3 regions. Using the HTBI primer set, a first-round RT-PCR was run on the TCR CDR3. TCRdb used MiXCR to reprocess the multiplex PCR reads, holding one entry per CDR3 protein. Of 480,000 or so distinct CDR3 sequences in the sample, 46% are singletons; the top ten hold about 40%. Sequences were obtained from peripheral blood or thyroid tissue (not recorded which). The receptor set was obtained from an adult woman with Graves' disease, either hyperthyroidism or ophthalmopathy (not recorded which).

This clonotype was counted only a few times. The V call is TRBV7-9, the J call TRBJ2-5; D not resolved. Looked up from germline, CDR1 is SEHNR and CDR2 is FQNEAQ (reference sequence). The length of the CDR3 is 13 residues. V lost 1 base to trimming and J lost 5 bases, with 8 bases between them. Here the CDR3 reads CASSLGTLETQYF. In DNA, the CDR3 is TGTGCCAGCAGCTTAGGTACCCTTGAGACCCAGTACTTC. Full variable domain (missing parts from reference TRBV7-9 and TRBJ2-5): DTGVSQNPRHKITKRGQNVTFRCDPISEHNRLYWYRQTLGQGPEFLTYFQNEAQLEKSRLLSDRFSAERPKGSFSTLEIQRTEQGDSAMYLCASSLGTLETQYFGPGTRLLVL.

At least ten counts were recorded for this clonotype. V usage is TRBV7-9 and J usage is TRBJ2-7; 7 bases align to TRBD2. The V segment lost 3 bases and the J segment 6 bases; nucleotides outside the gene matches: 8. The CDR3 length is 14 residues. Germline V gene lookup returns CDR1 SEHNR and CDR2 FQNEAQ (reference sequence). The chain's CDR3 is CASSLGGGPREQYF. Written as DNA, the CDR3 is TGTGCCAGCAGCTTGGGGGGAGGGCCTCGCGAGCAGTACTTC.

Worth noting for this clonotype: At one end, the junction sequence differs from germline, possibly due to a read error. The V call is TRBV7-2, the J call TRBJ2-7, with D possibly being TRBD1 or TRBD2 (6 bases each). Germline lookup yields CDR1 SGHTA and CDR2 FQGNSA. This CDR3 is 13 amino acids long. CDR3 nucleotide sequence: TGTGCCAGCAGCTTAGACGGGGGCAACCCCAACTTCTTC. It codes for CASSLDGGNPNFF. The entire variable domain, with the rest obtained from reference TRBV7-2 and TRBJ2-7, is as follows: GAGVSQSPSNKVTEKGKDVELRCDPISGHTALYWYRQSLGQGLEFLIYFQGNSAPDKSGLPSDRFSAERTGGSVSTLTIQRTQQEDSAVYLCASSLDGGNPNFFGPGTRLTVT.

CDR3 loop: CAISESAAIFGQAPGELFF. The CDR3 DNA follows: TGTGCCATCAGTGAGTCAGCGGCGATATTCGGGCAGGCCCCCGGGGAGCTGTTTTTT. The chain uses TRBV10-3 and TRBJ2-2, with TRBD2 as a possible D gene (5 bases). There are 19 residues in the CDR3. Per the germline V gene, CDR1 is ENHRY and CDR2 is SYGVKD. V lost 0 bases to trimming and J lost 6 bases, with 23 bases between them.

This clonotype was detected ten times or more. The rearrangement joins TRBV29-1 to TRBJ1-2, with TRBD1 identical over 8 bases. This CDR3 contains 13 residues. Germline loops: CDR1 SQVTM, CDR2 ANQGSEA. Trimming removed 7 bases from V and 1 base from J; junction bases left unmatched: 5. In DNA, the CDR3 is TGCAGCGGAGGAGACAGGGGTAACTATGGCTACACCTTC. Protein sequence: CSGGDRGNYGYTF.

This clonotype showed up many times. V usage is TRBV20-1 and J usage is TRBJ2-5; 16 bases are a match to TRBD2. V lost 6 bases to trimming and J lost 2 bases; unmatched junction nucleotides: 12. The CDR3 spans 18 residues. Per germline, CDR1 DFQATT and CDR2 SNEGSKA (reference sequence). The CDR3 DNA reads TGCAGTGCCGCCGGGACTAGCGGGAGGGATACCTGGCAAGAGACCCAGTACTTC. This translates into CSAAGTSGRDTWQETQYF.

This chain connects TRBV19 to TRBJ1-4, with D unclear. Germline CDR1 reads LNHDA; CDR2 reads SQIVND (reference sequence). Trimming took 5 bases from V and 6 from J, leaving 7 bases between them. The CDR3 loop spans 12 amino acids. CDR3 bases: TGTGCCAGTAGTTTCGGAGATGAAAAACTGTTTTTT. It translates to CASSFGDEKLFF.

This clonotype was recorded at least ten times. The V and J genes are TRBV7-9 and TRBJ1-2, with D tentatively TRBD1 (6 bases). Germline assignment: CDR1 SEHNR and CDR2 FQNEAQ (reference sequence). V was trimmed by 3 bases and J by 4 bases, leaving 12 bases between them. The CDR3 totals 14 residues. CDR3: CASSFSDRFYGYTF. The DNA of the CDR3 is TGTGCCAGCAGCTTCTCCGACAGGTTCTATGGCTACACCTTC.

The CDR3 DNA sequence: TGTGCCAGCAGTGAAGTGGACAGAGGTTGGAATCAGCCCCAGCATTTT. Amino acid sequence: CASSEVDRGWNQPQHF. The J gene is TRBJ1-5, the V gene TRBV6-1; maybe TRBD1 (6 bases). Trimming removed 1 base at V and 4 bases at J, with 14 bases between. The germline gives CDR1 MNHNS, CDR2 SASEGT. The CDR3 loop spans 16 amino acids.

The chain couples TRBV12-3 or TRBV12-4 to TRBJ2-2; no clear D gene. Trimming stripped 9 bases from V and 8 bases from J, with 7 bases between. The CDR3 is 10 amino acids. CDR3 DNA: TGTGCCAGGCCGCCTGGGGAGCTGTTTTTT. Translating gives CARPPGELFF.

This chain connects TRBV7-2 to TRBJ2-3, with D perhaps TRBD1 or TRBD2 (6 bases each). Between the trimmed V and J ends, which lost 4 bases and 4 bases, there was a span of 15 bases. Germline assignment: CDR1 SGHTA and CDR2 FQGNSA. The CDR3 runs to 15 residues. The CDR3: CASSSYGGAADTQYF. The CDR3 nucleotides read TGTGCCAGCAGCTCCTACGGGGGCGCAGCAGATACGCAGTATTTT.

This clonotype showed up many times. This chain links TRBV7-2 with TRBJ2-7; D is perhaps TRBD1 or TRBD2 (5 bases each). This CDR3 comprises 13 residues. V lost 4 bases and J lost 2, with 9 bases in between. The V gene's germline CDR1 is SGHTA and CDR2 FQGNSA. The CDR3: CASSSRDPYEQYF. In nucleotides, the CDR3 is TGTGCCAGCAGCTCCCGGGACCCCTACGAGCAGTACTTC.

The gene calls are TRBV12-3 or TRBV12-4 and TRBJ1-6; 10 bases are a match to TRBD1. This CDR3 is 16 amino acids long. V dropped 3 bases and J dropped 9; count of bases not matched to a gene: 8. The CDR3 sequence is CASSFTGTGVSSPLHF. The CDR3 DNA sequence: TGTGCCAGCAGTTTCACAGGGACAGGGGTATCTTCACCCCTCCACTTT.

The J gene is TRBJ2-7, the V gene TRBV29-1; possibly TRBD1 for D (6 bases). CDR1 and CDR2 (germline): SQVTM, ANQGSEA. The V end lost 7 bases, the J end lost 2 bases, and 18 bases lay between the germline ends. The CDR3 spans 14 residues. The CDR3, as DNA: TGCAGCGCCCGACCGGACAGTCTTACCTACGAGCAGTACTTC. It translates to CSARPDSLTYEQYF.

This clonotype has only a few counts. J is TRBJ2-7 and V is TRBV18; 9 bases match TRBD2. The length of the CDR3 is 16 residues. V dropped 3 bases and J dropped 0; count of bases not matched to a gene: 6. Germline CDR1 and CDR2: KGHSH and LQKENI. CDR3 sequence reads: CASSPGLARSSYEQYF. The CDR3 DNA sequence: TGTGCCAGCTCACCGGGACTAGCAAGGAGCTCCTACGAGCAGTACTTC.

The chain is built from TRBV2 and TRBJ2-2; 10 bases are a match to TRBD2. The germline CDR1 and CDR2 sequences are SNHLY and FYNNEI. The ends lost 6 bases at V and 4 bases at J; junction bases unmatched: 5. There are 15 residues in the CDR3. The CDR3 DNA follows: TGTGCCAGCAGGAGACTAGCGGGCCTCACCGGGGAGCTGTTTTTT. It encodes CASRRLAGLTGELFF.

The count of this clonotype is one. This chain uses TRBV5-4 with TRBJ2-5; D is ambiguous. V dropped 0 bases and J dropped 3 bases, with 6 bases sitting between them. The V gene's germline CDR1 is SGHNT and CDR2 YYREEE (reference sequence). CDR3 length: 13 residues. The CDR3 region is CASSLDWEETQYF. The DNA of the CDR3 is TGTGCCAGCAGCTTGGATTGGGAAGAGACCCAGTACTTC.

As concerns this clonotype: Lacking the conserved final phenylalanine or tryptophan, this CDR3 likely reflects a read error. The chain employs TRBV5-1 and TRBJ1-3, with D unresolved. The V end was cut by 4 bases, the J end by 4 bases, with 15 bases between. In germline, CDR1 is SGHRS, CDR2 YFSETQ. The CDR3 is made up of 15 amino acids. This CDR3 is CASSPRWSGGNTIYC. CDR3 sequence (DNA): TGCGCCAGCAGCCCTCGGTGGTCAGGAGGAAACACCATATATTGT.

This clonotype has just a few counts. A read error may be the cause here, since a much bigger clone is one base away. The chain employs TRBV5-1 and TRBJ1-2, with 12 bases matching TRBD1. Germline loops: CDR1 SGHRS, CDR2 YFSETQ. This CDR3 has 14 residues. CDR3 amino acids: CASGLPGTGGGYTF. For the CDR3, the DNA is TGCGCCAGCGGCTTGCCCGGGACAGGGGGCGGCTACACCTTC. Full variable domain (missing parts from reference TRBV5-1 and TRBJ1-2): KAGVTQTPRYLIKTRGQQVTLSCSPISGHRSVSWYQQTPGQGLQFLFEYFSETQRNKGNFPGRFSGRQFSNSRSEMNVSTLELGDSALYLCASGLPGTGGGYTFGSGTRLTVV.

The genes are TRBV20-1 and TRBJ2-7, with TRBD1 identical over 7 bases. The junction had 5 bases not matched to a gene; V was cut back by 6 bases and J by 0 bases. Germline V gene data show CDR1 as DFQATT and CDR2 as SNEGSKA (reference sequence). This CDR3 has 13 amino acids. CDR3 bases: TGCAGTGCGCAGACAGGGACCTCCTACGAGCAGTACTTC. It is translated as CSAQTGTSYEQYF.

The V call is TRBV2, the J call TRBJ2-5, with TRBD2 matching 8 bases. CDR1 and CDR2 (germline): SNHLY, FYNNEI. The CDR3 totals 15 residues. V lost 6 bases and J lost 7; bases outside the gene matches: 13. In DNA, the CDR3 is TGTGCCAGCAGACGAACTAGCGGACAGCTTGCGACCCAGTACTTC. This translates into CASRRTSGQLATQYF.

The chain combines TRBV2 with TRBJ2-7; the D gene could be TRBD1 or TRBD2 (5 bases each). The germline V gene has CDR1 SNHLY and CDR2 FYNNEI. This CDR3 has 16 amino acids. V lost 6 bases to trimming and J lost 0 bases, with 18 bases between them. The CDR3 sequence: CASSADRGRGSYEQYF. In DNA form, the CDR3 reads TGTGCCAGCAGCGCAGACAGAGGGAGAGGCTCCTACGAGCAGTACTTC.

The gene calls are TRBV20-1 and TRBJ2-1; 7 bases are a match to TRBD2. Trimming took 3 bases from V and 6 from J; bases not matched to a gene: 8. The CDR3 length is 14 residues. Looked up from germline, CDR1 is DFQATT and CDR2 is SNEGSKA (reference sequence). The CDR3: CSARAPAGSNEQFF. CDR3 DNA sequence: TGCAGTGCTAGGGCGCCAGCGGGGAGCAATGAGCAGTTCTTC.

The table lists this clonotype with a few counts. The chain links TRBV29-1 to TRBJ2-7, with 12 bases aligning to TRBD1. Germline lookup yields CDR1 SQVTM and CDR2 ANQGSEA. The CDR3 totals 14 residues. The J segment lost 4 bases and the V segment lost 1 base, leaving 2 bases of the junction unmatched. The DNA for the CDR3 is TGCAGCGTTGAAGGGGGACAGGGGGCTTACGAGCAGTACTTC. This gives the protein CSVEGGQGAYEQYF.

V is TRBV2 and J is TRBJ2-7; D ambiguous. V was shortened by 8 bases and J by 5 bases, with 16 bases between the two germline ends. The CDR3 totals 13 residues. Germline V gene data show CDR1 as SNHLY and CDR2 as FYNNEI. This CDR3 is CASLRRGTHEQYF. CDR3 nucleotides: TGTGCCAGCCTCCGGCGAGGCACCCACGAGCAGTACTTC.

As regards this clonotype: This may come from a read error, since a much larger clone is one base off. This CDR3 reads CSAREVGDEKLFF. In DNA, the CDR3 is TGCAGTGCTAGAGAGGTGGGGGATGAAAAACTGTTTTTT. The chain links TRBV20-1 to TRBJ1-4; D perhaps matches TRBD1 (5 bases). The germline V gene has CDR1 DFQATT and CDR2 SNEGSKA (reference sequence). Trimming pared 0 bases from V and 6 bases from J, leaving 8 bases between. The CDR3 has 13 amino acids.

This clonotype showed up many times. The genes are TRBV10-3 and TRBJ1-1, with D unresolved. V dropped 0 bases and J dropped 5 bases, with 13 bases sitting between them. The germline V gene encodes CDR1 ENHRY and CDR2 SYGVKD. The CDR3 is 15 amino acids. The CDR3 sequence is CAISESEGRMTEAFF. Here the CDR3 DNA reads TGTGCCATCAGTGAGTCTGAGGGCAGGATGACTGAAGCTTTCTTT.

The rearrangement joins TRBV2 to TRBJ1-1; possible D gene TRBD1, 5 bases. Germline lookup yields CDR1 SNHLY and CDR2 FYNNEI. Trimming removed 10 bases from V and 3 bases from J, with 15 bases in between. CDR3 size: 13 residues. The CDR3 nucleotides are TGTGCCACCCTTTTCGTGGGGGACACTGAAGCTTTCTTT. As protein: CATLFVGDTEAFF.

This clonotype was found once. The CDR3, as DNA: TGTGCCAGCAGTGTGGGGACAGGGGGAGGAGCGAGGTGGGAGACCCAGTACTTC. Amino acid sequence: CASSVGTGGGARWETQYF. This chain joins TRBV6-1 and TRBJ2-5; the match to TRBD1 covers 11 bases. V dropped 4 bases and J dropped 5; count of bases not matched to a gene: 15. CDR1 is MNHNS, CDR2 SASEGT, per germline. This CDR3 has 18 amino acids.